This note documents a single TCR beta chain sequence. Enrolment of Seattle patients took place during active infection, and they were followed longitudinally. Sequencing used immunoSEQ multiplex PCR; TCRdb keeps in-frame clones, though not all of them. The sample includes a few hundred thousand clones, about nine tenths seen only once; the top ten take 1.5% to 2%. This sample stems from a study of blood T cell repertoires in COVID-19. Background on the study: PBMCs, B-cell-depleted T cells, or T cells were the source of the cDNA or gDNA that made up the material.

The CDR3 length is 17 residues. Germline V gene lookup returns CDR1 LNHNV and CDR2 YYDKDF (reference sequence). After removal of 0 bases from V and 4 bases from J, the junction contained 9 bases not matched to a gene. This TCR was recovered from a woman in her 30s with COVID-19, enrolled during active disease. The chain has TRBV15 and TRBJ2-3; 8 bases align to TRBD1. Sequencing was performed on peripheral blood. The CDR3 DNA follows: TGTGCCACCAGCAGAGATTTTACGACAGGGGCAGCAGATACGCAGTATTTT. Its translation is CATSRDFTTGAADTQYF.